This T cell receptor beta chain derives from a study of blood T cells in healthy people across ages. Whole-study results and caveats: As naive T cell percentage varied, TCR beta diversity correlated strongly with it.

This clonotype has a single count. Its matching antigen is unknown. Germline CDR1 reads SGHRS; CDR2 reads YFSETQ. The CDR3 is made up of 13 amino acids. Trimming left V 0 bases short and J 9 bases short, with 10 bases between. The second PCR ran roughly 7 to 12 cycles with a sample-barcoded 5' primer and J-beta primers. TCRdb re-analysed the 5' RACE reads in MiXCR, keeping a single row per CDR3 protein. The sample includes approximately 1,700,000 distinct CDR3 sequences, around 42% seen only once; the top ten take 23%. The sequenced sample was blood. The gene calls are TRBV5-1 and TRBJ2-1, with D tentatively TRBD1 (6 bases). The TCR was taken from a human donor in good health. The CDR3 coding sequence is TGCGCCAGCAGCTTGGCCAGGGGTGGTGAGCAGTTCTTC. It is translated as CASSLARGGEQFF.